This TCR beta chain was captured in a study of early T cells in non-severe SARS-CoV-2 infection (dated by TCRdb to 2020 to 2023). Some background on the complete study: Bulk RNA from unsorted whole blood was used for TCR sequencing, so alpha and beta chains could not be paired. General study outcomes and caveats: VDJdb matching was skewed toward anti-spike CD8 responses and likely underestimated virus-specific expansions by missing private and CD4 specificities.

A remark on this clonotype: Its antigen is unknown. The record has no base qualities; no much larger clone is one base away.

This was a case-control study nested in a cohort of healthcare workers in London, UK, who had nasopharyngeal swab PCR tests and blood samples taken every week. Healthcare workers were enrolled in the week of the UK lockdown, from 23 to 31 March 2020, and were followed every week for up to roughly 15 weeks. The library was built by means of 5' RACE. These reads were obtained on a NextSeq 500. In the TCR library protocol, unique molecular identifiers were attached to individual cDNA molecules to correct for PCR bias and sequencing error. TCR alpha and beta chains were both sequenced, and the abundances of alpha and beta sequences in each sample were closely correlated with each other. In the paper's pipeline: Decombinator V4 was used to perform V gene, J gene and CDR3 annotation of TCR sequences. TCRs were defined as expanded if a significant change between any two time points was detected under a Poisson model with p below 0.0001. Abundances of TCRs were expressed as counts per million after normalisation to the total number of TCRs sequenced in each sample. MAIT TCRs were defined by TRAV1-2 paired with TRAJ12, TRAJ20 or TRAJ33, and iNKT TCRs by TRAV10 paired with TRAJ18. VDJdb, accessed 1 November 2021, was searched for CMV, EBV and SARS-CoV-2 annotated TCRs, with TCRs annotated for multiple antigens excluded. TCRdb passed the public sequencing reads through fastp at Q25 and MiXCR, retaining productive beta sequences. CDR3 protein sequences are deduplicated, and each keeps its most common genes and DNA. The V and J calls, along with clone size, are taken from TCRdb and not from the paper's own processing. The sample table shows fewer than 80,000 distinct CDR3 sequences, and about 12% are seen once. The ten largest make up approximately 4% of the sample.

As encoded in the germline V gene, CDR1 is SNHLY while CDR2 is FYNNEI. The CDR3, from cysteine to phenylalanine, totals 16 residues. Left in the record is the CDR3 DNA by itself, 48 bases read in frame from the first base. Between the V and J ends, shortened by 4 bases and 9 bases respectively, the junction contains 23 bases. This chain joins TRBV2 to TRBJ2-3; the D match is possibly TRBD1 or TRBD2, with 5 bases aligned in each. The sequence derives from an adult who was a healthcare worker with PCR-confirmed SARS-CoV-2 infection or an uninfected control (not recorded which). The sample comprised whole blood. DNA sequence: TGTGCCAGCAGTGGGGACGGATATATTTTCACAACGACGCAGTATTTT. This encodes CASSGDGYIFTTTQYF.